These T cell receptor beta chains were read from a single sample in a study. Each CDR3 protein is one row after TCRdb ran MiXCR on the 5' RACE reads. This table has around 50,000 distinct CDR3 sequences, 28% appearing once. The specimen was tumor-infiltrating memory CD4+ T cells sorted from the breast tumor. The origin of the receptors is a female donor with breast cancer. Both conserved end residues are part of each CDR3. Each record gives: CDR3 length, V gene, D gene, J gene, clone size, CDR3 DNA, CDR3 protein. D genes are given only for firm matches. Clone size is given for some rows only: seen once, a few or many times, or a class if the clone is expanded.

length: 16; V: TRBV10-3; D: -; J: TRBJ1-6; size: -; DNA: TGTGCCATCAGTGAGTCGACGGGCAGGGCAAATTCACCCCTCCACTTT; CDR3: CAISESTGRANSPLHF
length: 13; V: TRBV7-9; D: -; J: TRBJ1-1; size: -; DNA: TGTGCCAGCAGCTTGTCAGGGGCGTCTGAAGCTTTCTTT; CDR3: CASSLSGASEAFF
length: 14; V: TRBV9; D: -; J: TRBJ2-7; size: many; DNA: TGTGCCAGCAGCGTCGACCCTATCTCCTACGAGCAGTACTTC; CDR3: CASSVDPISYEQYF
length: 13; V: TRBV5-6; D: -; J: TRBJ1-3; size: few; DNA: TGTGCCAGCAGCTATGGACAGGGAAACACCATATATTTT; CDR3: CASSYGQGNTIYF
length: 19; V: TRBV10-3; D: TRBD1; J: TRBJ2-5; size: -; DNA: TGTGCCATCAGTGGACGTAAGAGTCTGGGACAGGGGGATCAAGAGACCCAGTACTTC; CDR3: CAISGRKSLGQGDQETQYF
length: 14; V: TRBV5-1; D: TRBD1; J: TRBJ1-2; size: once; DNA: TGCGCCAGCAGCTGGGTGACAGGGGACTATGGCTACACCTTC; CDR3: CASSWVTGDYGYTF
length: 16; V: TRBV28; D: -; J: TRBJ2-2; size: -; DNA: TGTGCCAGCAGTTCCCGGACAGACCTATCTACCGGGGAGCTGTTTTTT; CDR3: CASSSRTDLSTGELFF
length: 13; V: TRBV7-2; D: -; J: TRBJ1-2; size: -; DNA: TGTGCCAGCAGCTTAGCACAGGGCTATGGCTACACCTTC; CDR3: CASSLAQGYGYTF
length: 13; V: TRBV5-1; D: -; J: TRBJ1-1; size: many; DNA: TGCGCCAGCAGCTCCCAGGGGAACACTGAAGCTTTCTTT; CDR3: CASSSQGNTEAFF
length: 15; V: TRBV5-6; D: TRBD2; J: TRBJ2-3; size: -; DNA: TGTGCCAGCAGCCTGGCTAGCGGGTCGCGGGATACGCAGTATTTT; CDR3: CASSLASGSRDTQYF
length: 13; V: TRBV5-1; D: -; J: TRBJ1-6; size: many; DNA: TGCGCCAGCAGCTTGGAAAACTATTCACCCCTCCACTTT; CDR3: CASSLENYSPLHF
length: 17; V: TRBV11-3; D: -; J: TRBJ1-5; size: -; DNA: TGTGCCAGCCCCCAAGATTTCAGAGGAGGCGGCAATCAGCCCCAGCATTTT; CDR3: CASPQDFRGGGNQPQHF
length: 14; V: TRBV6-2/TRBV6-3; D: -; J: TRBJ2-5; size: many; DNA: TGTGCCAGCAATAAATGGGACGGACAAGAGACCCAGTACTTC; CDR3: CASNKWDGQETQYF
length: 16; V: TRBV6-1; D: -; J: TRBJ1-1; size: -; DNA: TGTGCCAGCAGTGAGCGGGGGGCGTGGGTGAACACTGAAGCTTTCTTT; CDR3: CASSERGAWVNTEAFF
length: 15; V: TRBV4-2; D: -; J: TRBJ1-5; size: few; DNA: TGTGCCAGCAGCCAAGGCTCGCAGGGGTATCAGCCCCAGCATTTT; CDR3: CASSQGSQGYQPQHF
length: 15; V: TRBV5-5; D: TRBD1; J: TRBJ2-2; size: -; DNA: TGTGCCAGCAGCCACAGACAGGGTGGAACCGGGGAGCTGTTTTTT; CDR3: CASSHRQGGTGELFF
length: 12; V: TRBV5-1; D: -; J: TRBJ1-2; size: many; DNA: TGCGCCAGCAGCTTATCAGGGGATGGCTACACCTTC; CDR3: CASSLSGDGYTF
length: 13; V: TRBV6-1; D: -; J: TRBJ1-1; size: many; DNA: TGTGCCAGCAGGGACAGAGACTTCACTGAAGCTTTCTTT; CDR3: CASRDRDFTEAFF
length: 13; V: TRBV28; D: -; J: TRBJ1-1; size: few; DNA: TGTGCCAGCAGCTCGGCAATGAACACTGAAGCTTTCTTT; CDR3: CASSSAMNTEAFF
length: 14; V: TRBV7-2; D: -; J: TRBJ2-3; size: -; DNA: TGTGCCAGCAGCTTAATGCCTAGCGCAGATACGCAGTATTTT; CDR3: CASSLMPSADTQYF
length: 14; V: TRBV2; D: -; J: TRBJ1-6; size: -; DNA: TGTGCCAGCCGGAGGGACATCGATAATTCACCCCTCCACTTT; CDR3: CASRRDIDNSPLHF
length: 11; V: TRBV7-7; D: -; J: TRBJ2-1; size: few; DNA: TGTGCTAGCGACTCCCGGGGTGAGCAGTTCTTC; CDR3: CASDSRGEQFF
length: 11; V: TRBV6-2/TRBV6-3; D: -; J: TRBJ2-7; size: few; DNA: TGTGCCAGCAGGAAGATCTACGAGCAGTACTTC; CDR3: CASRKIYEQYF
length: 16; V: TRBV6-6; D: TRBD2; J: TRBJ2-1; size: -; DNA: TGTGCCAGCGTTGTTGGGAGAGCGTCGGGGTCGGGGGGGCAGTTCTTC; CDR3: CASVVGRASGSGGQFF
length: 15; V: TRBV6-1; D: -; J: TRBJ2-5; size: -; DNA: TGTGCCAGCAGAGCGAGACCCGGGGTTTTGGAGACCCAGTACTTC; CDR3: CASRARPGVLETQYF
length: 16; V: TRBV20-1; D: -; J: TRBJ1-2; size: -; DNA: TGCAGTGCTAGAGATCCTTTACAGGGAGGTAACTATGGCTACACCTTC; CDR3: CSARDPLQGGNYGYTF
length: 14; V: TRBV5-1; D: -; J: TRBJ2-1; size: -; DNA: TGCGCCAGCAGCTTACGGGAGTCCTACAATGAGCAGTTCTTC; CDR3: CASSLRESYNEQFF
length: 14; V: TRBV5-1; D: TRBD2; J: TRBJ2-3; size: -; DNA: TGCGCCAGCCGAGCGGGGGCCCCCACAGATACGCAGTATTTT; CDR3: CASRAGAPTDTQYF
length: 15; V: TRBV4-3; D: -; J: TRBJ1-1; size: many; DNA: TGCGCCAGCAGCCCTTTGTTAGGCATCTTCACTGAAGCTTTCTTT; CDR3: CASSPLLGIFTEAFF
length: 11; V: TRBV5-5; D: -; J: TRBJ1-1; size: medium-sized; DNA: TGTGCCAGCAGCATTAACACTGAAGCTTTCTTT; CDR3: CASSINTEAFF
length: 16; V: TRBV6-1; D: -; J: TRBJ1-2; size: -; DNA: TGTGCCAGCAGTAGGTATGGGACACCGAAAACCTATGGCTACACCTTC; CDR3: CASSRYGTPKTYGYTF
length: 11; V: TRBV29-1; D: -; J: TRBJ2-5; size: few; DNA: TGCAGCGCCGAACTCCCCCGGACCCAGTACTTC; CDR3: CSAELPRTQYF
length: 13; V: TRBV7-9; D: TRBD1; J: TRBJ2-7; size: few; DNA: TGTGCCAGCAGCGACAGGGGCCCCTACGAGCAGTACTTC; CDR3: CASSDRGPYEQYF
length: 12; V: TRBV7-9; D: -; J: TRBJ1-2; size: -; DNA: TGTGCCAGCTCCCACGAGGGGAATGGCTACACCTTC; CDR3: CASSHEGNGYTF
length: 17; V: TRBV4-2; D: -; J: TRBJ2-1; size: -; DNA: TGTGCCAGCAGCCAAGAGATCACCGGGGGCCCCTACAATGAGCAGTTCTTC; CDR3: CASSQEITGGPYNEQFF
length: 15; V: TRBV27; D: TRBD1; J: TRBJ1-3; size: -; DNA: TGTGCCAGCAGTTCCAGGACAGGGGCTGGAAACACCATATATTTT; CDR3: CASSSRTGAGNTIYF
length: 14; V: TRBV7-2; D: -; J: TRBJ1-3; size: -; DNA: TGTGCCAGCAGCCCCTACGCCTCTGGAAACACCATATATTTT; CDR3: CASSPYASGNTIYF
length: 11; V: TRBV2; D: -; J: TRBJ1-2; size: few; DNA: TGTGCCAGCAGTTGGGTACAGGGCTACACCTTC; CDR3: CASSWVQGYTF
length: 14; V: TRBV12-3/TRBV12-4; D: -; J: TRBJ1-2; size: few; DNA: TGTGCCAGCAGCCCCTCCGAGGGACCCTATGGCTACACCTTC; CDR3: CASSPSEGPYGYTF
length: 14; V: TRBV7-6; D: -; J: TRBJ2-3; size: -; DNA: TGTGCCAGCAGCCTTGACAGCGCCACAGATACGCAGTATTTT; CDR3: CASSLDSATDTQYF
length: 14; V: TRBV6-2/TRBV6-3; D: -; J: TRBJ1-1; size: -; DNA: TGTGCCAGCAGTTACCCTCGACAGAACACTGAAGCTTTCTTT; CDR3: CASSYPRQNTEAFF
length: 14; V: TRBV7-9; D: -; J: TRBJ2-2; size: few; DNA: TGTGCCAGCAGCTTAGCGGTCCAGACCGGGGAGCTGTTTTTT; CDR3: CASSLAVQTGELFF
length: 15; V: TRBV7-2; D: -; J: TRBJ1-5; size: many; DNA: TGTGCCAGCAGCGTTCAAAGGGATGCTGCTCAGCCCCAGCATTTT; CDR3: CASSVQRDAAQPQHF
length: 14; V: TRBV5-1; D: TRBD1; J: TRBJ1-5; size: few; DNA: TGCGCCAGCACCCAGGGGGACCGGAATCAGCCCCAGCATTTT; CDR3: CASTQGDRNQPQHF
length: 16; V: TRBV5-1; D: -; J: TRBJ2-3; size: few; DNA: TGCGCCAGCAGCCAAGGGACCACGCATTACACAGATACGCAGTATTTT; CDR3: CASSQGTTHYTDTQYF
length: 16; V: TRBV4-3; D: -; J: TRBJ2-2; size: -; DNA: TGCGCCAGCAGCCAAGATGGAGGGGTGAGCGGCGGGGAGCTGTTTTTT; CDR3: CASSQDGGVSGGELFF
length: 14; V: TRBV5-1; D: -; J: TRBJ2-2; size: few; DNA: TGCGCCAGCAGACGTGCCCTGAACACCGGGGAGCTGTTCTTT; CDR3: CASRRALNTGELFF
length: 14; V: TRBV7-2; D: -; J: TRBJ1-3; size: -; DNA: TGTGCCAGCAGAAATAACCAGGCCGGAAACACCATATATTTT; CDR3: CASRNNQAGNTIYF
length: 16; V: TRBV5-1; D: TRBD1; J: TRBJ2-1; size: few; DNA: TGCGCCAGCAGCGTGTCCGGGACAGGGGGCATAAGTGAGCAGTTCTTC; CDR3: CASSVSGTGGISEQFF
length: 13; V: TRBV20-1; D: -; J: TRBJ2-7; size: -; DNA: TGCAGTGCTAGGGGGACCGCCGCCTACGAGCAGTACTTC; CDR3: CSARGTAAYEQYF
length: 15; V: TRBV10-3; D: -; J: TRBJ2-3; size: -; DNA: TGTGCCATCAGTGAGGGGAACACCCGCACAGATACGCAGTATTTT; CDR3: CAISEGNTRTDTQYF
length: 15; V: TRBV6-5; D: -; J: TRBJ1-1; size: few; DNA: TGTGCCAGCAGTTACCATGACAGGCCGAACACTGAAGCTTTCTTT; CDR3: CASSYHDRPNTEAFF
length: 14; V: TRBV5-1; D: -; J: TRBJ1-4; size: -; DNA: TGCGCCAGCAGCTTGGGGCAGGGAAGTGAAAAACTGTTTTTT; CDR3: CASSLGQGSEKLFF
length: 13; V: TRBV6-2/TRBV6-3; D: -; J: TRBJ1-5; size: -; DNA: TGTGCCAGCACCCCGGGGGGGACCTTGCCCCAGCATTTT; CDR3: CASTPGGTLPQHF
length: 15; V: TRBV27; D: -; J: TRBJ2-3; size: few; DNA: TGTGCCAGCGGACGACTAGTCGGGCAGGGAGATACGCAGTATTTT; CDR3: CASGRLVGQGDTQYF
length: 15; V: TRBV5-5; D: -; J: TRBJ1-2; size: -; DNA: TGTGCCAGCAGGGGAGAGGGTGCCCTGAACTATGGCTACACCTTC; CDR3: CASRGEGALNYGYTF
length: 11; V: TRBV20-1; D: -; J: TRBJ2-7; size: -; DNA: TGCAGTGCTAGTTCGGACAATCGTAGGCACTTC; CDR3: CSASSDNRRHF
length: 14; V: TRBV24-1; D: TRBD2; J: TRBJ2-1; size: -; DNA: TGTGCCACCTCGGGGGGACTAGGAGGCAATGAGCAGTTCTTC; CDR3: CATSGGLGGNEQFF
length: 12; V: TRBV6-2/TRBV6-3; D: -; J: TRBJ1-1; size: few; DNA: TGTGCCAGCAGTTTCAGGGAGACTGAAGCTTTCTTT; CDR3: CASSFRETEAFF